These 7 T cell receptor beta chains were all obtained from the same sample, sequenced in a study of T cell responses to AZD1222 COVID-19 vaccine (dated by TCRdb to the early 2020s). The time point label on this specimen signifies: baseline before first vaccination. Libraries were constructed by the immunoSEQ multiplex PCR assay. TCRdb holds this immuneACCESS table with in-frame rearrangements only. Some clones are missing; in checked studies, unresolved V genes explain under half, and the rest has no known cause. Present in this sample are some 130,000 clones, around 90% of which were seen just once. 5.5% to 7% of the sample is held by the ten biggest clonotypes. Material: peripheral blood, obtained on day 0 of AZD1222 vaccination. The receptors come from an adult in good health.

V gene TRBV5-8 combines with J gene TRBJ1-5; 8 bases map to TRBD1. This CDR3 region has 14 residues. CDR1 is SGHTS and CDR2 is YDEGEE in the germline V gene. V lost 6 bases and J lost 1; bases outside the gene matches: 3. The CDR3 protein is CASTRTGSNQPQHF. CDR3 DNA: TGTGCCAGCACGAGGACAGGGAGCAATCAGCCCCAGCATTTT. Full variable domain (outside the CDR3, taken from reference TRBV5-8 and TRBJ1-5): EAGVTQSPTHLIKTRGQQATLRCSPISGHTSVYWYQQALGLGLQFLLWYDEGEERNRGNFPPRFSGRQFPNYSSELNVNALELEDSALYLCASTRTGSNQPQHFGDGTRLSIL.

This clone is a singleton in its sample. This sequence joins TRBV6-2 or TRBV6-3 and TRBJ2-7; TRBD1 might be the D (6 bases). The CDR3 consists of 14 residues. CDR1 and CDR2 (germline): MNHEY, SVGEGT. Trimming removed 6 bases at V and 3 bases at J, with 15 bases between. The CDR3 loop is CASSPKTGNYEQYF. CDR3 nucleotide sequence: TGTGCCAGCAGCCCCAAAACAGGGAACTACGAGCAGTACTTC.

The rearrangement links TRBV3-1 (or the pseudogene TRBV3-2) to TRBJ1-1, with no clear D. The CDR3 consists of 14 residues. Trimming removed 0 bases at V and 8 bases at J, with 13 bases between. Germline CDR1 is LGHDT and CDR2 is YNNKEL (reference sequence). The CDR3 protein is CASSQEVEKQEAFF. For the CDR3, the DNA is TGTGCCAGCAGCCAAGAAGTGGAGAAGCAAGAAGCTTTCTTT.

The chain employs TRBV7-8 and TRBJ2-5, with 7 bases lining up with TRBD2. Trimming removed 1 base from V and 0 bases from J; junction bases left unmatched: 11. From germline, CDR1 is SGHVS and CDR2 FQNEAQ. This CDR3 has 18 residues. The CDR3 region is CASSLVPMGGAHQETQYF. The CDR3, as DNA: TGTGCCAGCAGCTTAGTTCCGATGGGAGGGGCTCACCAAGAGACCCAGTACTTC.

The V and J genes are TRBV3-1 (or the pseudogene TRBV3-2) and TRBJ2-7, with D maybe TRBD2 (5 bases). The CDR3 runs to 12 residues. Germline V gives CDR1 LGHDT, CDR2 YNNKEL (reference sequence). The CDR3 nucleotides read TGTGCCAGCAGCCAAGCCGGGATGGGTTTTGTTGTC. It encodes CASSQAGMGFVV.

The genes are TRBV18 and TRBJ2-5; D may match TRBD1 or TRBD2 (5 bases each). V was cut by 3 bases and J by 4 bases, with 12 bases left in between. The CDR3 contains 14 residues. The germline V gene encodes CDR1 KGHSH and CDR2 LQKENI. The CDR3 DNA sequence: TGTGCCAGCTCACCGGCCGGGACGGTAGAGACCCAGTACTTC. Translation gives CASSPAGTVETQYF.

This clone was observed a handful of times. The chain employs TRBV18 and TRBJ1-1; 7 nucleotides match TRBD1. Looked up from germline, CDR1 is KGHSH and CDR2 is LQKENI. With 3 bases clipped from V and 5 bases from J, the junction kept 6 bases outside the gene matches. CDR3 length: 14 residues. CDR3 nucleotide sequence: TGTGCCAGCTCACCCCTGACAGGGAAGACTGAAGCTTTCTTT. This encodes CASSPLTGKTEAFF.